This TCR beta chain was obtained from a study of blood T cells in healthy people across ages. This clonotype was counted between two and nine times. Samples each had at least 6 micrograms of total RNA extracted. A J-beta primer mix and a sample-barcoded 5' primer were used in a second PCR of roughly 7 to 12 cycles. TCRdb called the 5' RACE reads again in MiXCR, with one record for every CDR3 protein. The table has under 1,100,000 distinct CDR3 sequences, about 25% seen once. This CDR3 contains 13 residues. V lost 5 bases to trimming and J lost 3 bases, with 10 bases between them. These data were also filed under a second study, of T cells of mothers and their children.

The material sequenced was blood. V gene TRBV12-3 or TRBV12-4 combines with J gene TRBJ1-1, with D possibly TRBD1 on 5 matching bases. The sequence was collected from a girl aged 2 to 9 in good health. CDR3 sequence reads: CASSQQVYTEAFF. In nucleotides, the CDR3 is TGTGCCAGCAGTCAACAGGTTTACACTGAAGCTTTCTTT.